Described below is a single T cell receptor beta chain sequence and its context. As yet, its antigen is unknown. This entry comes from a study of cytomegalovirus exposure and HLA in healthy donors. The PCR ran on 60 Vbeta and 13 Jbeta primers. TCRdb keeps only in-frame clones here, not all; method: immunoSEQ multiplex PCR. The sample has some 180,000 clones, over 65% seen once. CDR3 size: 13 residues. The germline V gene has CDR1 SGHNT and CDR2 YENEEA. V was pared by 3 bases and J by 8 bases, with 11 bases between. Study-wide findings and caveats: There was a cluster of highly shared sequence variants that was likely a sequencing artifact. Among the CMV-associated chains, a few were confirmed in vitro as specific for CMV antigens. A later analysis reported that several of the most significant clusters appeared to be linked to common viral pathogens, among them Epstein-Barr virus. The authors listed around 150 TCR beta chains as cytomegalovirus-associated.

The receptor was isolated from a man aged 18 to 30 in good health and CMV-seronegative. The chain has TRBV11-3 and TRBJ2-1, with D perhaps TRBD2 (5 bases). The sequencing input was PBMCs. DNA for the CDR3: TGTGCCAGCAGCTTTACTAGGTCGGATGAGCAGTTCTTC. It translates to CASSFTRSDEQFF.